This is a list of T cell receptor beta chains from one sample in a study of blood T cell repertoires in COVID-19. Assay used: immunoSEQ multiplex PCR; TCRdb lists only in-frame clones, some missing. The table lists approximately 170,000 clones, about 86% of them singletons. Sequencing input: peripheral blood. Receptors were obtained from a man aged 18 to 35 with active or convalescent COVID-19. Both conserved end residues are part of each CDR3. The order of the fields is J gene, D gene, clone size, V gene, CDR3 DNA, CDR3 protein. A D gene is named only where the DNA matches it firmly. The size of a clone is reported for some rows only, either as once, few or many, or as a class for expanded clones.

TRBJ1-1,TRBD1,-,TRBV29-1,TGCAGCGTTGAGGGGACAGATATTGAAGCTTTCTTT,CSVEGTDIEAFF
TRBJ1-2,TRBD1,few,TRBV30,TGTGCCTGGATAAGACCAGGGACAGGGGTAGACTATGGCTACACCTTC,CAWIRPGTGVDYGYTF
TRBJ1-1,-,-,TRBV10-3,TGTGCCATCAGTACCTGGACAGACACTGAAGCTTTCTTT,CAISTWTDTEAFF
TRBJ1-1,-,-,TRBV2,TGTGCCAGCAGAAAGACAGGGAACACTGAAGCTTTCTTT,CASRKTGNTEAFF
TRBJ1-2,TRBD1,-,TRBV7-8,TGTGCCAGCAGCTTAAGCAATATGGCAGGGGGGAACTATGGCTACACCTTC,CASSLSNMAGGNYGYTF
TRBJ1-5,-,-,TRBV7-8,TGTGCCAGCGGCCGGGACACAGCCCAGCCCCAGCATTTT,CASGRDTAQPQHF
TRBJ1-1,-,-,TRBV29-1,TGCAGCGTCTTTGGGACACTGAACACTGAAGCTTTCTTT,CSVFGTLNTEAFF
TRBJ1-1,-,-,TRBV7-8,TGTGCCAGCACCAGGATACTGAACACTGAAGCTTTCTTT,CASTRILNTEAFF
TRBJ2-1,TRBD2,-,TRBV19,TGTGCCAGTACCCGGGACTACAGAGAAAGTTTGTACAATGAGCAGTTCTTC,CASTRDYRESLYNEQFF
TRBJ2-1,TRBD2,once,TRBV4-1,TGCGCCAGCAGCCAAGCTCCTAGCGGGGGGTCCCGGGGTGAGCAGTTCTTC,CASSQAPSGGSRGEQFF
TRBJ2-1,-,-,TRBV7-8,TGTGCCAGCAGCTCGGTACTAAGCTCCCGATTCAATGAGCAGTTCTTC,CASSSVLSSRFNEQFF
TRBJ1-4,-,-,TRBV18,TGTGCCAGCTCACCACCGGGACTCAGAGGTGAAAAACTGTTTTTT,CASSPPGLRGEKLFF
TRBJ2-1,-,-,TRBV20-1,TGCAGTGCTAGTGTTAGCGGTCCCTTCAATGAGCAGTTCTTC,CSASVSGPFNEQFF
TRBJ2-3,-,-,TRBV7-2,TGTGCCAGCAGCCCGGGACTGATTGCAGATACGCAGTATTTT,CASSPGLIADTQYF
TRBJ2-3,-,-,TRBV4-1,TGCGCCAGCAGCCAGCGGGAAAGGACAGATACGCAGTATTTT,CASSQRERTDTQYF
TRBJ1-1,TRBD1,-,TRBV27,TGTGCCAGCAGTCATGCAGGGGGAATGAACACTGAAGCTTTCTTT,CASSHAGGMNTEAFF
TRBJ1-1,TRBD1,-,TRBV20-1,TGCAGTGCTAGAGGGAACAGGGGGGCTTTCTTT,CSARGNRGAFF
TRBJ2-5,-,-,TRBV7-9,TGTGCCAGCAGGCTACTTGTGGCGGGCGGGGAGACCCAGTACTTC,CASRLLVAGGETQYF
TRBJ2-2,TRBD1,few,TRBV19,TGTGCCAGTAGTATACGGACAGGAGCGAACACCGGGGAGCTGTTTTTT,CASSIRTGANTGELFF
TRBJ1-5,-,-,TRBV5-1,TGCGCCAGCAGCTTGGACACAGGGACTCAGCCCCAGCATTTT,CASSLDTGTQPQHF
TRBJ2-7,-,-,TRBV20-1,TGCAGTGCAAGACTAGTAGCCGAGCAGTACTTC,CSARLVAEQYF
TRBJ2-5,-,-,TRBV10-3,TGTGCCATCAGTGCCGGGCAGGGAGGTGAGACCCAGTACTTC,CAISAGQGGETQYF
TRBJ2-1,TRBD1,-,TRBV19,TGTGCCAGTAGTATAGGGACAGGGGGCTTTTATGAGCAGTTCTTC,CASSIGTGGFYEQFF
TRBJ1-6,-,once,TRBV28,TGTGCCAGCAGGATCAACAGGGTGGCTCGCTATTCACCCCTCCACTTT,CASRINRVARYSPLHF
TRBJ2-3,-,-,TRBV19,TGTGCCAGTACCCGAAAGGGGGGGGGCGCAGATACGCAGTATTTT,CASTRKGGGADTQYF
TRBJ1-1,-,-,TRBV21-1,TGTGCCAGCAGCGTGAGGACAGGGAGACCTGAAGCTTTCTTT,CASSVRTGRPEAFF
TRBJ2-5,-,-,TRBV19,TGTGCCAGTAGTATAGGGGGTGGAGGGGGCGAGACCCAGTACTTC,CASSIGGGGGETQYF